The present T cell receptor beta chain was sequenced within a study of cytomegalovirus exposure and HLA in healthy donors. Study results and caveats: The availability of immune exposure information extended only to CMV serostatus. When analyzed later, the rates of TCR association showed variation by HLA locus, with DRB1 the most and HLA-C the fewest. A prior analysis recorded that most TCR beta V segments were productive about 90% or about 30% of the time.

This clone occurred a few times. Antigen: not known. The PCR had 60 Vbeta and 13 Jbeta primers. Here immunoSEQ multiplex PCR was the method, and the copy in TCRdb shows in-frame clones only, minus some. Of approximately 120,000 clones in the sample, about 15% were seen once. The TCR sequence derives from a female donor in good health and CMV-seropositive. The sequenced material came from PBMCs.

In DNA form, the CDR3 reads TGTGTTAAGAGGGGCCCCTCATATGCGGGGGATCAGCCCCAGCATTTT. This codes for CVKRGPSYAGDQPQHF. This chain joins TRBV12-2 and TRBJ1-5. TRBV12-2 corresponds to a pseudogene. The CDR3 is 16 residues long.